A single sample gave rise to the 22 T cell receptor beta chains below, sequenced in a study of T cell responses to AZD1222 COVID-19 vaccine. Profiled with immunoSEQ multiplex PCR; TCRdb holds only in-frame clones, not every one. The sample lists 120,000 to 150,000 clones; roughly 93% were seen once. The sequencing used peripheral blood, collected 28 days after the second AZD1222 dose. The source is an adult who received the AZD1222 COVID-19 vaccine.

The chain carries TRBV5-1 and TRBJ2-7, with TRBD2 matching 7 bases. The J segment lost 1 base and the V segment lost 0 bases, leaving 4 bases of the junction unmatched. The CDR3 runs 15 residues. Germline V CDR1 and CDR2: SGHRS, YFSETQ. CDR3 sequence: CASSLGVSGSYEQYF. CDR3 bases: TGCGCCAGCAGCTTGGGGGTTAGCGGGTCCTACGAGCAGTACTTC.

The V gene is TRBV6-5, the J gene TRBJ1-4, with D maybe TRBD1 (6 bases). CDR3 length equals 15 residues. Germline CDR1 and CDR2: MNHEY and SVGAGI. V shed 5 bases and J shed 5 bases, with 15 bases lying between them. This chain's CDR3 is CASSRQVGGNEKLFF. The CDR3 DNA is TGTGCCAGCAGTAGACAGGTCGGGGGGAATGAAAAACTGTTTTTT.

The chain recombines TRBV7-2 with TRBJ2-3; TRBD2 agrees at 8 bases. CDR1 is SGHTA, CDR2 FQGNSA, per germline. V lost 1 base to trimming and J lost 3 bases; unmatched junction nucleotides: 3. CDR3 size: 15 residues. The CDR3 reads CASSLVAGYTDTQYF. CDR3 nucleotide sequence: TGTGCCAGCAGCTTAGTAGCGGGATATACAGATACGCAGTATTTT.

The chain couples TRBV4-3 to TRBJ1-3; 7 positions agree with TRBD1. The germline V gene encodes CDR1 LGHNA and CDR2 YSLEER. Trimming cost V 2 bases and J 1 base; bases outside gene matches: 2. The CDR3 extends over 15 amino acids. As DNA, the CDR3 is TGCGCCAGCAGCCAACAACAGGGGTCTGGAAACACCATATATTTT. This translates into CASSQQQGSGNTIYF.

This CDR3 is CASSEALVGATEAFF. As DNA, the CDR3 is TGTGCCAGCAGTGAAGCGCTTGTGGGGGCCACTGAAGCTTTCTTT. The chain uses TRBV2 and TRBJ1-1, with D possibly matching TRBD1 (6 bases). The germline V gene has CDR1 SNHLY and CDR2 FYNNEI. The CDR3 is 15 residues long. The V gene lost 0 bases and the J gene lost 4 bases, with 12 bases spanning the gap.

The chain is built from TRBV6-2 or TRBV6-3 and TRBJ2-5, with D possibly TRBD2 on 7 matching bases. This CDR3 is built from 17 residues. The germline V gene has CDR1 MNHEY and CDR2 SVGEGT. Trimming removed 3 bases from V and 4 bases from J, with 21 bases in between. CDR3 residues: CASSYNRGGNPLETQYF. CDR3 DNA: TGTGCCAGCAGTTATAACCGCGGGGGCAACCCCCTAGAGACCCAGTACTTC.

V is TRBV19 and J is TRBJ1-2; D is uncertain. The CDR3 sequence is 14 residues long. CDR1 is LNHDA and CDR2 is SQIVND in the germline V gene (reference sequence). The germline V and J ends were trimmed by 10 bases and 3 bases, with 18 bases remaining between them. The CDR3 DNA sequence: TGTGCCACTAGAACGAGGAGGTGGGACTATGGCTACACCTTC. This codes for CATRTRRWDYGYTF.

The chain is built from TRBV19 and TRBJ2-3; D ambiguous. CDR3 length equals 15 residues. Trimming shortened V by 6 bases and J by 0 bases, and 13 bases separated the two germline ends. Germline V gene data show CDR1 as LNHDA and CDR2 as SQIVND (reference sequence). The DNA for the CDR3 is TGTGCCAGTAGAACCCCAGGTGCTAGCACAGATACGCAGTATTTT. The encoded protein is CASRTPGASTDTQYF.

V gene TRBV6-4 combines with J gene TRBJ1-2; 10 bases agree with TRBD1. The CDR3 has 13 residues. The V gene's germline CDR1 is MRHNA and CDR2 SNTAGT. Germline trimming cut 3 bases from V and 8 bases from J; bases unmatched to any gene: 3. The CDR3 region is CASSEGTGAGYTF. The CDR3 coding sequence is TGTGCCAGCAGTGAAGGGACAGGGGCCGGCTACACCTTC.

The chain is built from TRBV9 and TRBJ1-6; D unclear. V dropped 3 bases and J dropped 8 bases, with 6 bases sitting between them. CDR1 SGDLS and CDR2 YYNGEE come from the germline V gene. CDR3 size: 12 residues. DNA for the CDR3: TGTGCCAGCAGCGCAAGGGATTCACCCCTCCACTTT. It yields the protein CASSARDSPLHF.

This sequence joins TRBV7-2 and TRBJ1-3; possible D gene TRBD1, 5 bases. V gave up 4 bases and J gave up 5 bases, with 9 bases separating them. The germline CDR1 and CDR2 sequences are SGHTA and FQGNSA. This CDR3 comprises 13 residues. The DNA of the CDR3 is TGTGCCAGCAGCTACCAGGGAAGAAACACCATATATTTT. It specifies CASSYQGRNTIYF.

The gene calls are TRBV12-3 or TRBV12-4 and TRBJ1-2; D may be TRBD1 (5 bases). V was clipped by 7 bases and J by 4 bases, with 13 bases between them. This CDR3 region has 13 residues. Written as DNA, the CDR3 is TGTGCCAGCACCCTAATGACAGCCTATGGCTACACCTTC. This encodes CASTLMTAYGYTF.

CDR3 residues: CASSRNQGERQPQHF. In nucleotides, the CDR3 is TGCGCCAGCAGCCGGAACCAGGGGGAACGACAGCCCCAGCATTTT. The chain is built from TRBV4-1 and TRBJ1-5; 7 bases match TRBD1. Losses at the gene ends were 4 bases for V and 7 bases for J; bases not matched to a gene: 10. This CDR3 contains 15 residues. Germline values: CDR1 MGHRA, CDR2 YSYEKL.

This clone is a singleton in its sample. The V and J genes are TRBV6-5 and TRBJ1-1, with D perhaps matching TRBD1 (5 bases). There are 14 residues in the CDR3. V lost 7 bases to trimming and J lost 4 bases, with 16 bases between them. CDR1 is MNHEY and CDR2 is SVGAGI in the germline V gene. In nucleotides, the CDR3 is TGTGCCAGCACTCCTCGGGGGGGATCCACTGAAGCTTTCTTT. Protein: CASTPRGGSTEAFF.

This clone came up many times. V gene TRBV7-9 combines with J gene TRBJ2-1; no reliable D call. CDR1 is SEHNR, CDR2 FQNEAQ, per germline (reference sequence). Trimming stripped 3 bases from V and 5 bases from J, with 8 bases between. There are 13 residues in the CDR3. The CDR3: CASSLGQHNEQFF. DNA of the CDR3: TGTGCCAGCAGCTTGGGTCAGCACAATGAGCAGTTCTTC.

The chain recombines TRBV10-3 with TRBJ1-1; a possible D gene is TRBD1 (6 bases). CDR3 size: 12 residues. Trimming removed 10 bases at V and 7 bases at J, with 16 bases between. Germline V gene lookup returns CDR1 ENHRY and CDR2 SYGVKD. The CDR3 coding sequence is TGTGCCACACAGGACAGAATATTTGAAGCTTTCTTT. Amino acid sequence: CATQDRIFEAFF.

This sequence joins TRBV29-1 and TRBJ1-4; TRBD1 aligns across 10 bases. V dropped 3 bases and J dropped 8; count of bases not matched to a gene: 0. This CDR3 is 12 amino acids long. Germline-derived CDR1 and CDR2 are SQVTM and ANQGSEA. For the CDR3, the DNA is TGCAGCGTTGAGGGACAGGGGGAAAAACTGTTTTTT. Translating gives CSVEGQGEKLFF.

This clone was found once. The chain combines TRBV3-1 (or the pseudogene TRBV3-2) with TRBJ1-1; TRBD1 is a possible D gene (5 bases). The CDR3 is 9 residues long. Germline lookup yields CDR1 LGHDT and CDR2 YNNKEL (reference sequence). In DNA, the CDR3 is TGTGCACAGGAAACTGAAGCTTTCTTT. Its protein product is CAQETEAFF.

The chain is built from TRBV2 and TRBJ1-2; D gene uncertain. The germline CDR1 and CDR2 sequences are SNHLY and FYNNEI. Trimming stripped 4 bases from V and 8 bases from J, with 14 bases between. The CDR3 runs 13 residues. CDR3 sequence reads: CASSAQAVGGYTF. CDR3 coding DNA: TGTGCCAGCAGTGCTCAGGCAGTGGGGGGCTACACCTTC.

V and J are TRBV5-4 and TRBJ1-4; D may be TRBD1 (6 bases). CDR3 length equals 14 residues. CDR1 and CDR2 (germline): SGHNT, YYREEE (reference sequence). V dropped 4 bases and J dropped 8 bases, with 15 bases sitting between them. As DNA, the CDR3 is TGTGCCAGCAGCCCAGGAAGCAGGGGCGAAAAACTGTTTTTT. Its protein is CASSPGSRGEKLFF.

This chain joins TRBV28 and TRBJ1-1; D uncertain. The CDR3 is 10 amino acids. Trimming cost V 5 bases and J 9 bases, with 7 bases left between them. Germline CDR1 reads MDHEN; CDR2 reads SYDVKM. The CDR3 region is CASSRTKAFF. The CDR3 DNA reads as TGTGCCAGCAGTCGGACCAAAGCTTTCTTT. The full variable domain, completed using reference TRBV28 and TRBJ1-1, is DVKVTQSSRYLVKRTGEKVFLECVQDMDHENMFWYRQDPGLGLRLIYFSYDVKMKEKGDIPEGYSVSREKKERFSLILESASTNQTSMYLCASSRTKAFFGQGTRLTVV.

This chain joins TRBV5-1 and TRBJ2-2; 14 bases are a match to TRBD2. The V segment lost 3 bases and the J segment 6 bases; nucleotides outside the gene matches: 4. Germline V lookup: CDR1 SGHRS, CDR2 YFSETQ. The CDR3 totals 16 residues. The CDR3 coding sequence is TGCGCCAGCAGCTCCGGACTAGCGGGAGGATCCGGGGAGCTGTTTTTT. Its protein is CASSSGLAGGSGELFF.